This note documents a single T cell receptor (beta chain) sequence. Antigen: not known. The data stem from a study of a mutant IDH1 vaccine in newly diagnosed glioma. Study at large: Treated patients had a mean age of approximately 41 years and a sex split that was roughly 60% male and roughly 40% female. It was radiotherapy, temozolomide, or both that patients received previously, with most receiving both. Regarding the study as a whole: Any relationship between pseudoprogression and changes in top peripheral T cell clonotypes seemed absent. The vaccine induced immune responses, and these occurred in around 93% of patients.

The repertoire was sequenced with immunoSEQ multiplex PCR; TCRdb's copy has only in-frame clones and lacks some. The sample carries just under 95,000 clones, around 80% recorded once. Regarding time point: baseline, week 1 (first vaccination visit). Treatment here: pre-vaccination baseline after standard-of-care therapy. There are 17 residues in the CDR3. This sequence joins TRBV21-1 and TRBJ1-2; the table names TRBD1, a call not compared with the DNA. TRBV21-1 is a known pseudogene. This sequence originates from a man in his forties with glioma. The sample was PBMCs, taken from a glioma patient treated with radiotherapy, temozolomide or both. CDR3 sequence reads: CASSKHTLGQPNDGYTF. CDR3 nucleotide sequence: TGTGCCAGCAGCAAACATACCCTGGGACAGCCGAACGATGGCTACACCTTC.